What follows are 5 T cell receptor beta chains derived from one specimen sequenced in a study of blood T cell repertoires in COVID-19. Assay used: immunoSEQ multiplex PCR; TCRdb lists only in-frame clones, some missing. The sample consists of 250,000 or so clones, roughly 89% of them appearing once. Sample: peripheral blood. These receptors all stem from a woman under 40 with active or convalescent COVID-19.

The chain is built from TRBV29-1 and TRBJ1-1; the D is unclear. CDR3 length: 14 amino acids. V lost 4 bases to trimming and J lost 1 base, with 13 bases between them. Looked up from germline, CDR1 is SQVTM and CDR2 is ANQGSEA. DNA of the CDR3: TGCAGCGTTGCCAAAGGACGGGGGAACACTGAAGCTTTCTTT. This sequence encodes CSVAKGRGNTEAFF.

The rearrangement uses TRBV5-1 and TRBJ1-6, with TRBD1 identical over 8 bases. V shed 4 bases and J 0 bases; nucleotides not matched to a gene: 3. Germline CDR1 reads SGHRS; CDR2 reads YFSETQ. This CDR3 has 16 amino acids. CDR3 bases: TGCGCCAGCAGCAGGACAGGGAGCTCCTATAATTCACCCCTCCACTTT. Protein: CASSRTGSSYNSPLHF.

V usage is TRBV6-5 and J usage is TRBJ1-2, with 7 bases aligning to TRBD1. Germline loops: CDR1 MNHEY, CDR2 SVGAGI. V lost 7 bases and J lost 2; bases outside the gene matches: 10. The CDR3 spans 15 residues. The CDR3 reads CASIPYTGVNYGYTF. Here the CDR3 DNA reads TGTGCCAGCATTCCCTATACAGGGGTCAACTATGGCTACACCTTC.

This chain links TRBV6-5 with TRBJ1-1, with D maybe TRBD1 (5 bases). Trimming left V 0 bases short and J 9 bases short, with 11 bases between. Germline V gives CDR1 MNHEY, CDR2 SVGAGI. This CDR3 is 13 amino acids long. The CDR3: CASSYSTQVQAFF. CDR3 DNA sequence: TGTGCCAGCAGTTACTCGACACAGGTCCAAGCTTTCTTT.

This clone was seen just once. This chain links TRBV4-3 with TRBJ2-1; D call uncertain. This CDR3 has 16 amino acids. Trimming left V 4 bases short and J 0 bases short, with 13 bases between. Germline CDR1 reads LGHNA; CDR2 reads YSLEER. DNA of the CDR3: TGCGCCAGCAGCCGGGCCGCGAGTAGCTCCTACAATGAGCAGTTCTTC. It yields the protein CASSRAASSSYNEQFF.